Sequencing of this T cell receptor beta chain was carried out in a study of beta chain features in type 1 diabetes. The isolated RNA, all of it, was reverse transcribed, so expressed TCRB transcripts were what got sequenced. Some clones are missing from TCRdb's copy, which holds only in-frame ones; the method was immunoSEQ multiplex PCR. The sample has more than 550,000 clones; over 12% are singletons. Each population that was sorted was more than 98% pure. With respect to this clone: Its antigen remains unknown.

Study-wide findings and caveats: Relative to healthy donors, patients appeared to have naive, central memory and Treg TCRB repertoires that were more similar. When Type 1 diabetes patients were examined, their TCRB CDR3s proved moderately but significantly shorter in all four CD4+ subsets. Insertions were fewer and deletions more numerous at VDJ junctions in type 1 diabetes patients.

CDR1 and CDR2 from the germline V gene are LNHDA and SQIVND (reference sequence). Trimming took 6 bases from V and 3 from J, leaving 11 bases between them. The CDR3 consists of 13 residues. The rearrangement uses TRBV19 and TRBJ1-2, with D perhaps matching TRBD1 (5 bases). The TCR comes from a young man with type 1 diabetes. The specimen was naive CD4+ T cells from blood. The CDR3 reads CASRETGDYGYTF. The DNA for the CDR3 is TGTGCCAGTAGGGAAACAGGCGACTATGGCTACACCTTC.